What follows are 17 T cell receptor beta chains derived from one specimen sequenced in a study of shared clonotypes between healthy human individuals. Profiled with immunoSEQ multiplex PCR; TCRdb holds only in-frame clones, not every one. The sample holds about 1 million clones, around 76% seen once. The specimen was memory CD4+ T cells sorted from blood. Subset denoted: CD45RA-negative fraction. The receptors derive from a man aged 18 to 30 in good health.

This chain uses TRBV25-1 with TRBJ2-7, with 10 positions matching TRBD2. Germline trimming cut 7 bases from V and 4 bases from J; bases unmatched to any gene: 10. This CDR3 comprises 15 residues. Germline CDR1 reads MGHDK; CDR2 reads SYGVNS. CDR3: CASKGPGLAAYEQYF. The CDR3 DNA is TGTGCCAGCAAAGGACCTGGACTAGCGGCTTACGAGCAGTACTTC.

The rearrangement joins TRBV18 to TRBJ2-3; tentatively, D is TRBD1 or TRBD2 (6 bases each). The length of the CDR3 is 12 residues. Trimming took 8 bases from V and 4 from J, leaving 10 bases between them. CDR1 and CDR2 (germline): KGHSH, LQKENI. CDR3 region: CASHGGSDTQYF. CDR3 sequence (DNA): TGTGCCAGCCACGGGGGCTCAGATACGCAGTATTTT.

The rearrangement uses TRBV7-2 and TRBJ2-1; D unresolved. Germline V gene data show CDR1 as SGHTA and CDR2 as FQGNSA. This CDR3 has 13 amino acids. V was pared by 1 base and J by 8 bases, with 9 bases between. This CDR3 reads CASSLGSADEQFF. The DNA of the CDR3 is TGTGCCAGCAGCTTAGGCAGCGCCGATGAGCAGTTCTTC.

This chain joins TRBV5-1 and TRBJ2-4; no clear D. This CDR3 is built from 15 residues. Trimming stripped 0 bases from V and 7 bases from J, with 14 bases between. Germline values: CDR1 SGHRS, CDR2 YFSETQ. CDR3 residues: CASSLDGGYGNIQYF. The CDR3 DNA is TGCGCCAGCAGCTTGGATGGTGGGTATGGGAACATTCAGTACTTC.

Notes on this clone: Other DNA sequences from this sample encode an identical CDR3 as well. V usage is TRBV6-5 and J usage is TRBJ1-2; 9 bases line up with TRBD1. This CDR3 comprises 13 residues. CDR1 and CDR2 from the germline V gene are MNHEY and SVGAGI. The junction had 4 bases not matched to a gene; V was cut back by 5 bases and J by 6 bases. DNA of the CDR3: TGTGCCAGCAGTCCGGGGACAGGGAATGGCTACACCTTC. Residues: CASSPGTGNGYTF.

V gene TRBV15 combines with J gene TRBJ2-2, with 7 bases fitting TRBD1. V was pared by 4 bases and J by 4 bases, with 6 bases of the junction left unmatched. The CDR3 runs 15 residues. Germline assignment: CDR1 LNHNV and CDR2 YYDKDF (reference sequence). The CDR3 protein is CATSMDRLSTGELFF. The CDR3 nucleotides read TGTGCCACCAGCATGGACAGGTTGAGCACCGGGGAGCTGTTTTTT.

With respect to this clone: Other nucleotide sequences from this sample produce the same CDR3. The CDR3 spells CASSQDGSGANVLTF. CDR3 DNA: TGCGCCAGCAGCCAAGATGGATCTGGGGCCAACGTCCTGACTTTC. The chain combines TRBV4-1 with TRBJ2-6; D unclear. V dropped 0 bases and J dropped 1 base, with 4 bases sitting between them. The CDR3 loop spans 15 amino acids. The V gene's germline CDR1 is MGHRA and CDR2 YSYEKL.

This clone was seen a few times. V gene TRBV19 combines with J gene TRBJ1-5; 7 positions match TRBD1. The V gene end was trimmed by 7 bases and the J gene end by 0 bases; junction bases not matched to a gene: 9. The CDR3 is made up of 16 amino acids. From germline, CDR1 is LNHDA and CDR2 SQIVND (reference sequence). The CDR3 loop is CASKETGLYSNQPQHF. CDR3 nucleotides: TGTGCCAGTAAGGAGACAGGGCTTTATAGCAATCAGCCCCAGCATTTT. Filled out from reference TRBV19 and TRBJ1-5, the complete variable domain reads DGGITQSPKYLFRKEGQNVTLSCEQNLNHDAMYWYRQDPGQGLRLIYYSQIVNDFQKGDIAEGYSVSREKKESFPLTVTSAQKNPTAFYLCASKETGLYSNQPQHFGDGTRLSIL.

The rearrangement links TRBV5-1 to TRBJ2-3; D is possibly TRBD1 or TRBD2 (6 bases each). Per germline, CDR1 SGHRS and CDR2 YFSETQ. V was clipped by 0 bases and J by 4 bases, with 15 bases between them. There are 16 residues in the CDR3. The chain's CDR3 is CASSLVGGSFADTQYF. The CDR3 DNA sequence: TGCGCCAGCAGCTTGGTAGGGGGGTCATTTGCAGATACGCAGTATTTT.

As concerns this clone: Other DNA sequences within the sample encode an identical CDR3. V and J are TRBV6-5 and TRBJ2-7; 11 bases map to TRBD1. Germline values: CDR1 MNHEY, CDR2 SVGAGI. The V and J ends lost 2 bases and 2 bases, in that order; junction bases with no gene match: 2. This CDR3 region has 15 residues. Here the CDR3 reads CASSYGTGGPYEQYF. The CDR3 bases are TGTGCCAGCAGTTACGGGACAGGGGGACCCTACGAGCAGTACTTC.

V and J are TRBV7-6 and TRBJ2-1; 10 bases are shared with TRBD1. V was pared by 5 bases and J by 6 bases, with 4 bases of the junction left unmatched. The CDR3 sequence is 14 residues long. The germline CDR1 and CDR2 sequences are SGHVS and FNYEAQ. The CDR3 reads CASSKWTGGNEQFF. CDR3 coding DNA: TGTGCCAGCAGCAAATGGACAGGGGGCAATGAGCAGTTCTTC.

The gene calls are TRBV28 and TRBJ1-4; TRBD1 might be the D (5 bases). Germline V gives CDR1 MDHEN, CDR2 SYDVKM. This CDR3 region has 15 residues. Trimming stripped 6 bases from V and 5 bases from J, with 16 bases between. CDR3 region: CASSNPGGGNEKLFF. DNA for the CDR3: TGTGCCAGCAGCAATCCTGGGGGAGGGAATGAAAAACTGTTTTTT.

V gene TRBV19 combines with J gene TRBJ1-5; tentative D call: TRBD1 (6 bases). The CDR3 runs to 14 residues. Germline values: CDR1 LNHDA, CDR2 SQIVND (reference sequence). V dropped 6 bases and J dropped 0 bases, with 9 bases sitting between them. CDR3 residues: CASRLGASNQPQHF. The CDR3 DNA reads as TGTGCCAGTAGATTGGGGGCTAGCAATCAGCCCCAGCATTTT.

J is TRBJ2-2 and V is TRBV5-4; D uncertain. CDR1 and CDR2 (germline): SGHNT, YYREEE (reference sequence). Trimming removed 4 bases at V and 1 base at J, with 8 bases between. This CDR3 contains 14 residues. The DNA for the CDR3 is TGTGCCAGCAGCCTGGCCCAGAACACCGGGGAGCTGTTTTTT. Translated, it gives CASSLAQNTGELFF.

This chain joins TRBV5-1 and TRBJ2-1; a weak D match, TRBD2 (6 bases). In germline, CDR1 is SGHRS, CDR2 YFSETQ. Trimming took off 5 bases at V and 0 bases at J, with 12 bases between the two ends. The CDR3 consists of 15 residues. The chain's CDR3 is CASRVSGGSYNEQFF. The CDR3 DNA is TGCGCCAGCAGAGTTAGCGGAGGCTCCTACAATGAGCAGTTCTTC.

The rearrangement uses TRBV19 and TRBJ1-2, with D maybe TRBD1 (6 bases). Germline loops: CDR1 LNHDA, CDR2 SQIVND (reference sequence). V shed 3 bases and J shed 5 bases, with 19 bases lying between them. The CDR3 spans 16 residues. In nucleotides, the CDR3 is TGTGCCAGTAGTATTGGACTCCGGGACAATAAGTATGGCTACACCTTC. It specifies CASSIGLRDNKYGYTF.

The rearrangement links TRBV10-3 to TRBJ1-5; the D gene is possibly TRBD1 (6 bases). The CDR3 extends over 16 amino acids. Trimming cost V 0 bases and J 3 bases, with 12 bases left between them. Germline CDR1 ENHRY, CDR2 SYGVKD. CDR3 protein: CAISESGTRNNQPQHF. CDR3 sequence (DNA): TGTGCCATCAGTGAGTCGGGGACACGTAACAATCAGCCCCAGCATTTT.